This T cell receptor (beta chain) is from a study of OX40 agonist ivuxolimab in advanced cancers. About the study as a whole: Ivuxolimab was an agonistic, fully human IgG2 monoclonal antibody directed against OX40 (CD134), a costimulatory receptor. Intravenous ivuxolimab was administered to patients every 2 weeks at six dose levels: 0.01, 0.1, 0.3, 1.5, 3 and 10 mg/kg. Peripheral TCRbeta sequencing aimed to test whether ivuxolimab altered TCR sequence diversity and caused clonal T-cell expansion. Prior anti-PD-1, anti-PD-L1 or anti-CTLA-4 therapy was permitted, and about 40% of dose-escalation patients had received checkpoint inhibitors. Partial responses occurred in three dose-escalation patients: two with cutaneous melanoma and one with hepatocellular carcinoma. In the dose-escalation cohort, more than 75% of patients were male, and the mean age was approximately 60 years, with a range of about 23 to 90. Among the 50 to 55 dose-escalation patients, 19 had hepatocellular carcinoma, some 15 melanoma, 9 renal cell carcinoma and 9 head and neck cancer. The paper describes the monotherapy dose-escalation part (N = 52 patients) of the phase I trial of ivuxolimab. Study-level results and caveats: Clonal expansion of both CD4+ and CD8+ blood T cells was observed from baseline to week 6 at doses 0.1 to 3.0 mg/kg. Low levels of normalized T-cell clonal expansion were also seen in some patients who did not respond. Antigen specificity was not determined for the clonally expanded peripheral T cells. After ivuxolimab, expanded clones were on average more numerous among CD8+ T cells than among CD4+ T cells. Partial responders in the 0.1-3.0 mg/kg groups had among the lowest normalized peripheral clonal expansion, especially among CD8+ T cells.

The trial excluded patients who had a history of autoimmune disease or were on systemic immunosuppression. Peripheral blood for TCR sequencing was drawn from every dose cohort at baseline, at cycle 4 day 1 and at cycle 7 day 1. The samples were drawn from a first-in-human, open-label, multicenter phase I dose-escalation trial of ivuxolimab. Adults with locally advanced or metastatic melanoma, renal cell, hepatocellular, or head and neck squamous cell carcinoma were enrolled in the trial. CD4+ and CD8+ T cells were sorted separately from peripheral blood before TCR sequencing. Notes on this clone: Its specific antigen is unknown. No base-level quality is on record; no much larger clone is a single base apart.

Genomic DNA was extracted from sorted cells for sequencing of the TCRbeta CDR3 region. TCRbeta CDR3 regions were sequenced using the immunoSEQ Assay. The source is immuneACCESS, and TCRdb retained only in-frame sequences with V and J called. Part of the clones is not carried over; for the studies checked, unresolved V genes explain less than half of this, and the remainder is unexplained. Present in this sample are approximately 50,000 clones, around 85% of which were seen just once. The ten most abundant clones make up 14% of the sample. The germline V and J ends show losses of 6 bases and 5 bases respectively, and no gene match explains 3 bases of the junction. CDR1 is given as SQVTM and CDR2 as ANQGSEA, both from the germline V gene. From the cysteine through the phenylalanine, the CDR3 covers 11 amino acids. Of the read, only the CDR3 DNA is kept; its 33 bases are in frame from base 1.

The sample consisted of CD4+ or CD8+ T cells sorted from blood, taken in a trial of the OX40 agonist ivuxolimab. This receptor was taken from an adult with an advanced solid tumor such as melanoma, head and neck, liver or kidney cancer. The V gene is TRBV29-1 and the J gene is TRBJ1-2, with 7 central nucleotides matching TRBD1. Here the CDR3 is given as CSVQGMYGYTF. The DNA reads TGCAGCGTACAGGGGATGTATGGCTACACCTTC. Beyond the CDR3, the reference TRBV29-1 and TRBJ1-2 genes provide the residues; the full variable domain reads: SAVISQKPSRDICQRGTSLTIQCQVDSQVTMMFWYRQQPGQSLTLIATANQGSEATYESGFVIDKFPISRPNLTFSTLTVSNMSPEDSSIYLCSVQGMYGYTFGSGTRLTVV.